The 11 T cell receptor beta chains below come from one sample, sequenced in a study of blood T cell repertoires in COVID-19. Repertoires were generated with immunoSEQ multiplex PCR, while TCRdb's copy carries only in-frame clones and drops some. This sample has under 95,000 clones, with approximately 79% found just once. Sequencing input: peripheral blood. All receptors derive from a man aged 65-85 years with acute or convalescent COVID-19.

This sequence joins TRBV5-1 and TRBJ2-7, with D maybe TRBD1 (5 bases). V was clipped by 4 bases and J by 6 bases, with 11 bases between them. This CDR3 is 12 amino acids long. Germline CDR1 is SGHRS and CDR2 is YFSETQ. For the CDR3, the DNA is TGCGCCAGCAGCCCAGACAGAGGCGAGCAGTACTTC. This gives the protein CASSPDRGEQYF.

The chain joins TRBV12-3 or TRBV12-4 to TRBJ2-1, with D uncertain. This CDR3 spans 10 amino acids. Trimming left V 10 bases short and J 8 bases short, with 9 bases between. The CDR3 DNA is TGTGCCACCGGCCGGGATGAGCAGTTCTTC. Its protein is CATGRDEQFF.

This chain connects TRBV28 to TRBJ1-2; D call uncertain. Between the trimmed V and J ends, which lost 5 bases and 4 bases, there was a span of 17 bases. This CDR3 is 15 amino acids long. CDR1 and CDR2 (germline): MDHEN, SYDVKM. CDR3 sequence (DNA): TGTGCCAGCAGTCCGCTGACGGAGGTCGTCTATGGCTACACCTTC. Translated, it gives CASSPLTEVVYGYTF.

This clone was picked up a small number of times. The chain couples TRBV21-1 to TRBJ1-5; TRBD1, the table's D call, lacks a check against the DNA. TRBV21-1 is listed as a pseudogene. The CDR3 is 14 amino acids. The CDR3 protein is CASSLTGGVQPQHF. CDR3 coding DNA: TGTGCCAGCAGCCTTACAGGGGGGGTTCAGCCCCAGCATTTT.

This chain joins TRBV2 and TRBJ1-6; D may be TRBD1 (5 bases). The germline V and J ends were trimmed by 6 bases and 6 bases, with 6 bases remaining between them. Germline V gene sequence: CDR1 SNHLY, CDR2 FYNNEI. The CDR3 totals 12 residues. The CDR3 loop reads CASRQVNSPLHF. The CDR3 DNA sequence: TGTGCCAGCAGACAGGTTAATTCACCCCTCCACTTT.

This chain uses TRBV5-1 with TRBJ2-7; 8 bases map to TRBD1. Trimming took 3 bases from V and 4 from J; bases not matched to a gene: 6. The CDR3 has 14 amino acids. The V gene's germline CDR1 is SGHRS and CDR2 YFSETQ. The CDR3 loop is CASSSQGAGYEQYF. The DNA for the CDR3 is TGCGCCAGCAGCTCGCAGGGGGCGGGGTACGAGCAGTACTTC.

The chain joins TRBV5-1 to TRBJ2-5; a possible D gene is TRBD1 (6 bases). Germline-derived CDR1 and CDR2 are SGHRS and YFSETQ. V dropped 0 bases and J dropped 4 bases, with 16 bases sitting between them. The CDR3 sequence is 16 residues long. CDR3 nucleotides: TGCGCCAGCAGCTTGGCCGGGCAACTCAGGGGAGAGACCCAGTACTTC. Its protein is CASSLAGQLRGETQYF.

The chain couples TRBV5-5 to TRBJ1-5; D not certain. The CDR3 loop spans 14 amino acids. The germline V gene encodes CDR1 SGHKS and CDR2 YYEKEE (reference sequence). Trimming took 0 bases from V and 5 from J, leaving 9 bases between them. The CDR3 DNA sequence: TGTGCCAGCAGCTTGGTTCCGGAGGATCAGCCCCAGCATTTT. Its translation is CASSLVPEDQPQHF.

This rearrangement joins TRBV7-2 to TRBJ2-6; no firm D call. The CDR3 is made up of 14 amino acids. Germline values: CDR1 SGHTA, CDR2 FQGNSA. With 6 bases removed from V and 0 bases from J, the gap between germline ends came to 6 bases. CDR3 DNA: TGTGCCAGCAGGTCGAGCTCTGGGGCCAACGTCCTGACTTTC. Protein product: CASRSSSGANVLTF.

This chain connects TRBV14 to TRBJ2-1, with D tentatively TRBD2 (5 bases). CDR3 length: 15 residues. The germline gives CDR1 SGHDN, CDR2 FVKESK. Trimming took 0 bases from V and 6 from J, leaving 12 bases between them. CDR3 DNA sequence: TGTGCCAGCAGCCAAGATGGAGGACTCGCCAATGAGCAGTTCTTC. As protein: CASSQDGGLANEQFF.

V usage is TRBV28 and J usage is TRBJ2-7; D might be TRBD1 (6 bases). V shed 6 bases and J shed 6 bases, with 24 bases lying between them. Germline-derived CDR1 and CDR2 are MDHEN and SYDVKM. The CDR3 consists of 16 residues. The CDR3 spells CASSPLGGPESVEQYF. The CDR3 coding sequence is TGTGCCAGCAGCCCCCTTGGGGGCCCGGAGTCGGTCGAGCAGTACTTC.